The 11 T cell receptor beta chains below all came from one sample that was sequenced in a study of response to subunit inactivated influenza vaccine. TCRdb re-called the RT-PCR reads through MiXCR, storing one row per CDR3 protein. This table has more than 150,000 distinct CDR3 sequences, around 8.8% appearing once. The input for sequencing was non-naive T cells sorted from PBMCs, taken on the day of vaccination. The origin of the receptors is a man aged 45-60 years who received an inactivated influenza vaccine.

The J gene is TRBJ1-1, the V gene TRBV5-1; a possible D gene is TRBD1 (6 bases). Trimming pared 0 bases from V and 7 bases from J, leaving 13 bases between. The germline V gene encodes CDR1 SGHRS and CDR2 YFSETQ. The CDR3 is 14 amino acids. The CDR3 coding sequence is TGCGCCAGCAGCTTGGACGGGGGCAGCGGTGAAGCTTTCTTT. This codes for CASSLDGGSGEAFF.

This clonotype was counted between two and nine times. The J gene is TRBJ2-1, the V gene TRBV27, with 10 bases aligning to TRBD1. V gave up 5 bases and J gave up 1 base; unmatched junction bases: 8. The CDR3 sequence is 17 residues long. CDR1 and CDR2 from the germline V gene are MNHEY and SMNVEV (reference sequence). CDR3 sequence: CASSPRLGQGSYNEQFF. The CDR3 DNA reads TGTGCCAGCAGTCCACGCCTGGGACAGGGGTCCTACAATGAGCAGTTCTTC.

This clonotype occurred a few times. V usage is TRBV29-1 and J usage is TRBJ2-1; tentatively, D is TRBD2 (6 bases). The CDR3 spans 13 residues. Germline CDR1 and CDR2: SQVTM and ANQGSEA. The CDR3 DNA sequence: TGCAGGGCCACGGCGGGGCAGTACAATGAGCAGTTCTTC. This gives the protein CRATAGQYNEQFF.

This chain uses TRBV7-2 with TRBJ2-5, with a tentative D call TRBD2 (6 bases). From germline, CDR1 is SGHTA and CDR2 FQGNSA. V was clipped by 2 bases and J by 6 bases, with 10 bases between them. The CDR3 covers 13 residues. CDR3 residues: CASSLPGVKTQYF. As DNA, the CDR3 is TGTGCCAGCAGCTTACCGGGGGTGAAGACCCAGTACTTC.

The CDR3, as DNA: TGTGCCAGCAGTGCCTTATTTCCAACGGAAAGGTTATCTACCTACGAGCAGTACTTC. This encodes CASSALFPTERLSTYEQYF. The V gene is TRBV6-4, the J gene TRBJ2-7; D is undetermined. V gave up 4 bases and J gave up 2 bases, with 27 bases separating them. The CDR3 contains 19 residues. Germline CDR1 and CDR2: MRHNA and SNTAGT.

The sample holds a few counts of this clonotype. J is TRBJ1-6 and V is TRBV2; unclear D gene. The CDR3 is made up of 13 amino acids. Trimming pared 0 bases from V and 10 bases from J, leaving 7 bases between. CDR1 and CDR2 (germline): SNHLY, FYNNEI. In DNA, the CDR3 is TGTGCCAGCAGTGAAGCCCTCGGGTCACCCCTCCACTTT. This sequence encodes CASSEALGSPLHF.

The chain joins TRBV19 to TRBJ2-7; D is undetermined. CDR3 size: 13 residues. Germline CDR1 reads LNHDA; CDR2 reads SQIVND (reference sequence). V was cut by 1 base and J by 3 bases, with 7 bases left in between. This CDR3 reads CASSIGRDYEQYF. DNA of the CDR3: TGTGCCAGTAGTATAGGCAGAGACTACGAGCAGTACTTC.

This clonotype occurred many times. V gene TRBV5-7 combines with J gene TRBJ2-5, with D unresolved. TRBV5-7 counts as an open reading frame of uncertain function. The CDR3 has 15 residues. V dropped 0 bases and J dropped 1 base, with 10 bases sitting between them. CDR3 in DNA: TGTGCCAGCAGCTTGGAGGGTAGGGTCCAAGAGACCCAGTACTTC. This translates into CASSLEGRVQETQYF.

This clonotype was seen repeatedly, ten times or more. V gene TRBV14 combines with J gene TRBJ2-5, with TRBD1 identical over 12 bases. The trim removed 4 bases at V and 5 bases at J, leaving 8 bases unmatched. This CDR3 spans 16 amino acids. The germline V gene has CDR1 SGHDN and CDR2 FVKESK. The CDR3 is CASSPIGTGGFETQYF. As DNA, the CDR3 is TGTGCCAGCAGCCCGATCGGGACAGGGGGCTTCGAGACCCAGTACTTC.

The chain recombines TRBV6-5 with TRBJ2-7; no clear D. This CDR3 spans 14 amino acids. The V gene lost 0 bases and the J gene lost 4 bases, with 10 bases spanning the gap. Germline CDR1 reads MNHEY; CDR2 reads SVGAGI. In nucleotides, the CDR3 is TGTGCCAGCAGTTACTCGAATTCCGTTTACGAGCAGTACTTC. Encoded protein: CASSYSNSVYEQYF.

This clonotype was seen many times. As DNA, the CDR3 is TGTGCCAGCAGTGAACAGGGAAGGAACACCGGGGAGCTGTTTTTT. This translates into CASSEQGRNTGELFF. The chain has TRBV25-1 and TRBJ2-2; tentative D call: TRBD1 (5 bases). Germline V gives CDR1 MGHDK, CDR2 SYGVNS. Deletions cut 2 bases from V and 1 base from J, with 8 bases between. The CDR3 sequence is 15 residues long.